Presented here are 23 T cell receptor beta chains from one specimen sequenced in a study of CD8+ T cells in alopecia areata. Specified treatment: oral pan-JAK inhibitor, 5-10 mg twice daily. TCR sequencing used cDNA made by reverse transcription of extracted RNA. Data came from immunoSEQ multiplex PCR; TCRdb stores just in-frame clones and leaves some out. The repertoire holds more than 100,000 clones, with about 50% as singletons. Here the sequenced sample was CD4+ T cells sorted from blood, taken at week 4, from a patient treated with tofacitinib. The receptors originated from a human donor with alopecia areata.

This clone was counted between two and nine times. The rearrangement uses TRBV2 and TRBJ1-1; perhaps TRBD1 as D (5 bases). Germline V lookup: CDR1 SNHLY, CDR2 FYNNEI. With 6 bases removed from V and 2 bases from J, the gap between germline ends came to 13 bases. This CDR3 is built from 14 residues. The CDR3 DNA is TGTGCCAGCAGGACCCCGGGGCTAAACACTGAAGCTTTCTTT. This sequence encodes CASRTPGLNTEAFF.

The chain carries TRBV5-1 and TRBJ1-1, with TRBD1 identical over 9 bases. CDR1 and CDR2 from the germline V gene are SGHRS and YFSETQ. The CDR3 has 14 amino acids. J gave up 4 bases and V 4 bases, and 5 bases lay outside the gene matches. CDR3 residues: CASSMGQGGTEAFF. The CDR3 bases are TGCGCCAGCAGCATGGGACAGGGTGGCACTGAAGCTTTCTTT.

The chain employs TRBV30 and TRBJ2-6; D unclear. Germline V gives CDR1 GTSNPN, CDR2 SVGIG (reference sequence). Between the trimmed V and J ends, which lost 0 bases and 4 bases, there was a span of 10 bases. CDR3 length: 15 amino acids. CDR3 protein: CAWSVPSSGANVLTF. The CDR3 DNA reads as TGTGCCTGGAGTGTACCGAGCTCCGGGGCCAACGTCCTGACTTTC.

CDR3 amino acids: CSVGGRASYEQYF. CDR3 coding DNA: TGCAGCGTTGGCGGGCGGGCCTCCTACGAGCAGTACTTC. V gene TRBV29-1 combines with J gene TRBJ2-7; tentative D call: TRBD2 (5 bases). The germline V gene encodes CDR1 SQVTM and CDR2 ANQGSEA. The V end lost 4 bases, the J end lost 0 bases, and 10 bases lay between the germline ends. The CDR3 consists of 13 residues.

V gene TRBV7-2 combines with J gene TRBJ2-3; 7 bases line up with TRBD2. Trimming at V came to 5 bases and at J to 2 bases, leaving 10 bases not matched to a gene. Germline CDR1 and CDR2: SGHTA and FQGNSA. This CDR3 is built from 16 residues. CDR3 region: CASSELPSGATDTQYF. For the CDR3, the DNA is TGTGCCAGCAGCGAGCTACCGAGCGGGGCCACAGATACGCAGTATTTT.

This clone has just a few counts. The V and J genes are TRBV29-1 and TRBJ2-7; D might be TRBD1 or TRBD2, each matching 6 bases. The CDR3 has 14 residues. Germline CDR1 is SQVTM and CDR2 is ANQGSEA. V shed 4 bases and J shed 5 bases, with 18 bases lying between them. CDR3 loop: CSVGDGGHGNEQYF. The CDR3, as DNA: TGCAGCGTTGGGGATGGGGGGCACGGGAACGAGCAGTACTTC.

The CDR3 loop reads CAWTRPRTSNTEAFF. Written as DNA, the CDR3 is TGTGCCTGGACCCGACCCAGGACCTCGAACACTGAAGCTTTCTTT. J is TRBJ1-1 and V is TRBV30; no clear D gene. This CDR3 contains 15 residues. V was clipped by 4 bases and J by 1 base, with 16 bases between them. CDR1 GTSNPN and CDR2 SVGIG come from the germline V gene (reference sequence).

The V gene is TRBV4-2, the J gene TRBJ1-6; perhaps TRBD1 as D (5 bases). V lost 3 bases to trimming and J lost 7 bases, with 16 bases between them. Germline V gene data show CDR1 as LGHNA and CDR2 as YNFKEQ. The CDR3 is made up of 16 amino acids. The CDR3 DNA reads TGTGCCAGCAGCCAGCAGGGAGGCCCCAACAATTCACCCCTCCACTTT. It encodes CASSQQGGPNNSPLHF.

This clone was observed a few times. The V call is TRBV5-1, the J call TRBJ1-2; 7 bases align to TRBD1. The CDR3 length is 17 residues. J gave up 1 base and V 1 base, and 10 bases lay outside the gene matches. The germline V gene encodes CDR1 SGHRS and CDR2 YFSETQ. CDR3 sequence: CASSLWSGTDLNYGYTF. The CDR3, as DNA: TGCGCCAGCAGCTTGTGGTCCGGGACAGATCTTAACTATGGCTACACCTTC.

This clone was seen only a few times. CDR3 sequence reads: CASSGGAAYNEQFF. CDR3 DNA: TGTGCCAGTAGCGGGGGGGCAGCCTACAATGAGCAGTTCTTC. The genes are TRBV19 and TRBJ2-1; 8 bases match TRBD2. Per the germline V gene, CDR1 is LNHDA and CDR2 is SQIVND (reference sequence). The CDR3 consists of 14 residues. The J segment lost 2 bases and the V segment lost 6 bases, leaving 3 bases of the junction unmatched.

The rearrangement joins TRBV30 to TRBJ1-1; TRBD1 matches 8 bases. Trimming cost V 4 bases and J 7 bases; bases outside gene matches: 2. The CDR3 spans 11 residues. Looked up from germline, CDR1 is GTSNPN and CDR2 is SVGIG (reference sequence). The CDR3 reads CAWNTGGEAFF. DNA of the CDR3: TGTGCCTGGAATACAGGGGGTGAAGCTTTCTTT.

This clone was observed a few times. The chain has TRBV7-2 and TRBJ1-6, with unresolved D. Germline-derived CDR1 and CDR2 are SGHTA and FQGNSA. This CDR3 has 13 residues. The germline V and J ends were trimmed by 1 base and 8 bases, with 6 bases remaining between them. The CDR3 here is CASSLVMYSPLHF. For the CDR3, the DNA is TGTGCCAGCAGCTTAGTCATGTATTCACCCCTCCACTTT.

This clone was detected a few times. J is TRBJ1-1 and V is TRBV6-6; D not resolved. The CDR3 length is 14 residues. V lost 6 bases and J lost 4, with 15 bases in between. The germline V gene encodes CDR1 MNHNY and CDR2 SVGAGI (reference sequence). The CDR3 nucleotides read TGTGCCAGCAGCCAAGATACCCAGCGCACTGAAGCTTTCTTT. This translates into CASSQDTQRTEAFF.

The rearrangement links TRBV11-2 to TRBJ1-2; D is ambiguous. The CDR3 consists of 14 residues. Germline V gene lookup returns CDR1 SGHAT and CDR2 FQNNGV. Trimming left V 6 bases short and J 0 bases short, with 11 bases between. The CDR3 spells CASSPNSANYGYTF. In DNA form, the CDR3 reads TGTGCCAGCAGTCCGAACAGCGCTAACTATGGCTACACCTTC.

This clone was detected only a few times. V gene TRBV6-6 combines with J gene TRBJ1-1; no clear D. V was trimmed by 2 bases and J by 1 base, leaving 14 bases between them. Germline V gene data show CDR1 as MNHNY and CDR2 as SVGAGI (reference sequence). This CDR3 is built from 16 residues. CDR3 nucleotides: TGTGCCAGCAGTTACCCCGACATATATGGGAACACTGAAGCTTTCTTT. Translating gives CASSYPDIYGNTEAFF.

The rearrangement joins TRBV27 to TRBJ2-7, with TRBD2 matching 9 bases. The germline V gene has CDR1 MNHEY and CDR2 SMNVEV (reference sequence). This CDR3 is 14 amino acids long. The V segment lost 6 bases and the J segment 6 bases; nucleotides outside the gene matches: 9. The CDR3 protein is CASRSGGWRSEQYF. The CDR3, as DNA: TGTGCCAGCAGGAGCGGGGGGTGGAGGTCCGAGCAGTACTTC.

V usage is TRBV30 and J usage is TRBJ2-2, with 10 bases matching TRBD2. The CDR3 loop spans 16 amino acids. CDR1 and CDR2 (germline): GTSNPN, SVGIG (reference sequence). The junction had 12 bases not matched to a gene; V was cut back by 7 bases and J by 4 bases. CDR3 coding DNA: TGTGCCTCTAACCGGAAGACTAGCGGGTCCACCGGGGAGCTGTTTTTT. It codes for CASNRKTSGSTGELFF.

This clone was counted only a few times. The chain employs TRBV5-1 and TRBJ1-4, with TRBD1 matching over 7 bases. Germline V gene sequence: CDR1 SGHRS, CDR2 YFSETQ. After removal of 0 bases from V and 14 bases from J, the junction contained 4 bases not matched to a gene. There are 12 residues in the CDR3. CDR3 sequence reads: CASSLEGQSLFF. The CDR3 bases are TGCGCCAGCAGCTTGGAGGGACAGTCTCTGTTTTTT. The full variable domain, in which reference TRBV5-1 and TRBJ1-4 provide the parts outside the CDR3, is KAGVTQTPRYLIKTRGQQVTLSCSPISGHRSVSWYQQTPGQGLQFLFEYFSETQRNKGNFPGRFSGRQFSNSRSEMNVSTLELGDSALYLCASSLEGQSLFFGSGTQLSVL.

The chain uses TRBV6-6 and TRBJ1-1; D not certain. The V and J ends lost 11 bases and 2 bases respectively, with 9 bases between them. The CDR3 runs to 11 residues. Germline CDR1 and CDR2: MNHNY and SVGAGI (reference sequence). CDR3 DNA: TGTGCCGGGAGTTCTAACACTGAAGCTTTCTTT. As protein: CAGSSNTEAFF.

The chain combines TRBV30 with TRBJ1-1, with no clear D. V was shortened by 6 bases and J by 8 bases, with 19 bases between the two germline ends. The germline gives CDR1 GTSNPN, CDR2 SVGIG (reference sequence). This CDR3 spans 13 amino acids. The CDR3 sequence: CACIRPLGNEAFF. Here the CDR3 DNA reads TGTGCCTGTATCCGGCCCCTTGGAAACGAAGCTTTCTTT. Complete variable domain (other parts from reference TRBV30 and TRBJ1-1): SQTIHQWPATLVQPVGSPLSLECTVEGTSNPNLYWYRQAAGRGLQLLFYSVGIGQISSEVPQNLSASRPQDRQFILSSKKLLLSDSGFYLCACIRPLGNEAFFGQGTRLTVV.

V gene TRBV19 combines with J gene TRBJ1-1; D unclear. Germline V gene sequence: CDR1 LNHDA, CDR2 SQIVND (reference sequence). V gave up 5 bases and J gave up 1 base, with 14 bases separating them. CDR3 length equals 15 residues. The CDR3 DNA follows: TGTGCCAGTAGTCCCCTCAAGGGCAGGAACACTGAAGCTTTCTTT. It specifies CASSPLKGRNTEAFF.

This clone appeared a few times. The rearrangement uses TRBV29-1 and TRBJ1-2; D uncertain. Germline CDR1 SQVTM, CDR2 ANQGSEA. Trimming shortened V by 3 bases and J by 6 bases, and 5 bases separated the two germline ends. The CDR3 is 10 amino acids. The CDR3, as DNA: TGCAGCGTTGATGAGCATGGCTACACCTTC. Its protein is CSVDEHGYTF.

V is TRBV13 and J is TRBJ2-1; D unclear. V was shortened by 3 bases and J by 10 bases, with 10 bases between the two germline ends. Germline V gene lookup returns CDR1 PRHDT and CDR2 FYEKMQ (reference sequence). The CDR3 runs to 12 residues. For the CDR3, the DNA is TGTGCCAGCAGCTTCGCAAAAATAGAGCAGTTCTTC. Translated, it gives CASSFAKIEQFF.